The 13 T cell receptor beta chains in this list originate from one sample, sequenced in a study of identical twins. TCRdb re-called the 5' RACE reads with MiXCR, one entry per CDR3 protein. Of some 320,000 distinct CDR3 sequences in the sample, 9% to 15% were seen once. This sample was also put to use in a study of yellow fever vaccine responses in identical twins.

Sequencing was performed on CD8+ T cells sorted from blood. These receptors were taken from a young woman in good health.

This clonotype was counted a few times. The genes are TRBV5-6 and TRBJ2-7; D possibly matches TRBD1 or TRBD2 (5 bases each). Germline V lookup: CDR1 SGHDT, CDR2 YYEEEE. The CDR3 spans 13 residues. The ends were cut back, 4 bases at V and 3 bases at J, with 11 bases in the middle. The CDR3 sequence: CASSPGRFYEQYF. CDR3 nucleotide sequence: TGTGCCAGCAGCCCGGGACGGTTCTACGAGCAGTACTTC.

This clonotype came up many times. The V and J genes are TRBV5-1 and TRBJ1-6, with D possibly TRBD1 on 6 matching bases. Germline V lookup: CDR1 SGHRS, CDR2 YFSETQ. This CDR3 has 15 residues. Trimming took off 3 bases at V and 7 bases at J, with 14 bases between the two ends. As DNA, the CDR3 is TGCGCCAGCAGCTGGGGACAAAGTCAAAATTCACCCCTCCACTTT. Translation: CASSWGQSQNSPLHF.

This clonotype was picked up many times. This chain connects TRBV4-1 to TRBJ1-5, with D possibly being TRBD1 (6 bases). CDR3 size: 15 residues. CDR1 MGHRA and CDR2 YSYEKL come from the germline V gene. V lost 6 bases and J 1 base, leaving 13 bases between the germline ends. The CDR3 loop is CASRLGGESNQPQHF. In DNA, the CDR3 is TGCGCCAGCAGGTTGGGGGGCGAAAGCAATCAGCCCCAGCATTTT.

The V gene is TRBV6-6, the J gene TRBJ2-3, with D uncertain. CDR3 size: 11 residues. Per germline, CDR1 MNHNY and CDR2 SVGAGI (reference sequence). Trimming shortened V by 8 bases and J by 11 bases, and 14 bases separated the two germline ends. The CDR3, as DNA: TGTGCCAGCGGCTCTAGGGTTGAGCAGTATTTT. Its translation is CASGSRVEQYF.

V usage is TRBV29-1 and J usage is TRBJ1-2; D is unresolved. Trimming took 4 bases from V and 8 from J, leaving 14 bases between them. The CDR3 is 12 amino acids. In germline, CDR1 is SQVTM, CDR2 ANQGSEA. The CDR3 protein is CSVVKGSGGYTF. The DNA of the CDR3 is TGCAGCGTTGTGAAGGGATCGGGCGGCTACACCTTC.

In this sample, this clonotype turned up a few times. This chain connects TRBV27 to TRBJ1-4, with 8 positions matching TRBD1. After removal of 5 bases from V and 11 bases from J, the junction contained 13 bases not matched to a gene. The germline V gene has CDR1 MNHEY and CDR2 SMNVEV (reference sequence). There are 15 residues in the CDR3. The CDR3 here is CASSPRTGYLPKLFF. CDR3 bases: TGTGCCAGCAGTCCCCGGACAGGGTATCTTCCCAAACTGTTTTTT.

This clonotype has just a few counts. The gene calls are TRBV7-2 and TRBJ1-4; D perhaps matches TRBD1 (6 bases). Per germline, CDR1 SGHTA and CDR2 FQGNSA. The CDR3 is 16 residues long. V was pared by 3 bases and J by 0 bases, with 11 bases between. CDR3 sequence: CASSFGQPTTNEKLFF. Written as DNA, the CDR3 is TGTGCCAGCAGCTTCGGACAGCCTACAACTAATGAAAAACTGTTTTTT.

This clonotype showed up many times. The chain recombines TRBV29-1 with TRBJ2-3; D is ambiguous. V lost 6 bases and J 2 bases, leaving 12 bases between the germline ends. In germline, CDR1 is SQVTM, CDR2 ANQGSEA. CDR3 length: 13 residues. The CDR3 loop reads CSVDLDPTDTQYF. For the CDR3, the DNA is TGCAGCGTCGACCTAGACCCCACAGATACGCAGTATTTT.

This chain joins TRBV27 and TRBJ2-3; no firm D call. The CDR3 has 14 residues. The V end was cut by 5 bases, the J end by 0 bases, with 9 bases between. Germline values: CDR1 MNHEY, CDR2 SMNVEV (reference sequence). The CDR3 sequence: CASSPASSTDTQYF. The CDR3 nucleotides are TGTGCCAGCAGTCCCGCCAGTAGCACAGATACGCAGTATTTT.

This clonotype occurred a few times. The chain has TRBV12-3 or TRBV12-4 and TRBJ2-3, with 8 bases fitting TRBD2. Unmatched junction bases numbered 4, after V lost 2 bases and J lost 0 bases. The length of the CDR3 is 16 residues. The CDR3 nucleotides are TGTGCCAGCAGTTTACCTAGCGGGCAGAGCACAGATACGCAGTATTTT. Its translation is CASSLPSGQSTDTQYF.

The chain recombines TRBV5-1 with TRBJ2-2; D is possibly TRBD1 or TRBD2 (5 bases each). The V gene lost 5 bases and the J gene lost 3 bases, with 11 bases spanning the gap. The germline CDR1 and CDR2 sequences are SGHRS and YFSETQ. The CDR3 contains 14 residues. The CDR3 DNA is TGCGCCAGCAGGCCCGGGACCGACACCGGGGAGCTGTTTTTT. Encoded protein: CASRPGTDTGELFF.

J is TRBJ2-7 and V is TRBV2; TRBD1 is a possible D gene (6 bases). The CDR3 length is 16 residues. Germline V lookup: CDR1 SNHLY, CDR2 FYNNEI. Deletions cut 3 bases from V and 3 bases from J, with 18 bases between. In nucleotides, the CDR3 is TGTGCCAGCAGTGATGGTAGGACAGAGTCTTACTACGAGCAGTACGTC. It encodes CASSDGRTESYYEQYV.

This rearrangement joins TRBV24-1 to TRBJ2-2; 16 bases match TRBD2. This CDR3 spans 21 amino acids. V was pared by 9 bases and J by 3 bases, with 18 bases of the junction left unmatched. Germline lookup yields CDR1 KGHDR and CDR2 SFDVKD. The CDR3 bases are TGTGCCACCTGTTATCCGCTGGGACTAGCGGGGGGGTTCCTCTACACCGGGGAGCTGTTTTTT. This encodes CATCYPLGLAGGFLYTGELFF.